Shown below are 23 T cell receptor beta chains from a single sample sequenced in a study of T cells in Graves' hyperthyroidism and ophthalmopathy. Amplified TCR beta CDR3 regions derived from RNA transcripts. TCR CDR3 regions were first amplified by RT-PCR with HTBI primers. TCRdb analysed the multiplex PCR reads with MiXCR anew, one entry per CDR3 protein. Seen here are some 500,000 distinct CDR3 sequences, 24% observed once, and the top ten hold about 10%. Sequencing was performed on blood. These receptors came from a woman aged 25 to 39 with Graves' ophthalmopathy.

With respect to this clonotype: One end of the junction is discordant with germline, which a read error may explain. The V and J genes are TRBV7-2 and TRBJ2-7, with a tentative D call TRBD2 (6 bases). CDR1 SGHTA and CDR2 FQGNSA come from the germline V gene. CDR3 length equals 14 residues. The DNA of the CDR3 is TGTGTCAGCAGCTTATTTCGGGGGTCCATCGAGCAGTACTTC. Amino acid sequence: CVSSLFRGSIEQYF.

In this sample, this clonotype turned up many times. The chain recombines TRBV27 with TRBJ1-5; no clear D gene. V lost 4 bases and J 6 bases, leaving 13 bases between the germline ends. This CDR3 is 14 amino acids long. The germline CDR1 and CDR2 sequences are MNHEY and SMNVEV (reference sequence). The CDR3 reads CASSSSGLAQPQHF. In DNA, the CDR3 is TGTGCCAGCAGTTCCTCCGGTTTGGCTCAGCCCCAGCATTTT.

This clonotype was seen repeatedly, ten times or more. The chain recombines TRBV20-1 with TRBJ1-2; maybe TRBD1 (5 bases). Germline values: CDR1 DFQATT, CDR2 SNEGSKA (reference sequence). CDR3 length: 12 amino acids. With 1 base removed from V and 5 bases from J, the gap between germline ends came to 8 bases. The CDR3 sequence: CSARAPGYGYTF. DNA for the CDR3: TGCAGTGCTAGAGCCCCAGGGTATGGCTACACCTTC.

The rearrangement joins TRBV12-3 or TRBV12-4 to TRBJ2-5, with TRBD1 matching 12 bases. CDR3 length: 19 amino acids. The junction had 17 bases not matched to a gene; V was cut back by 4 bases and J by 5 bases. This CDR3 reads CASSSSPGTGGRWGETQYF. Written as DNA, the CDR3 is TGTGCCAGCAGTTCCAGTCCCGGGACAGGGGGCCGCTGGGGGGAGACCCAGTACTTC.

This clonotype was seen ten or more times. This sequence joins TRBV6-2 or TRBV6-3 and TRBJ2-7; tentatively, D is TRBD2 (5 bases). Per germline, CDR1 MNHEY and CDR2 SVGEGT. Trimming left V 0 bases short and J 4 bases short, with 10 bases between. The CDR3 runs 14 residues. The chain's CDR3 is CASSYSRVDYEQYF. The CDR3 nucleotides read TGTGCCAGCAGTTACTCGAGGGTAGATTACGAGCAGTACTTC.

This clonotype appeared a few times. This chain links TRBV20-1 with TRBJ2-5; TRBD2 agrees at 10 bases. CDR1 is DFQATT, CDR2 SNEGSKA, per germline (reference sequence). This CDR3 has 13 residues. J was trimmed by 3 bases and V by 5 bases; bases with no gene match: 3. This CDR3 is CSAAGTSEETQYF. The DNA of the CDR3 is TGCAGTGCTGCCGGGACTAGCGAAGAGACCCAGTACTTC.

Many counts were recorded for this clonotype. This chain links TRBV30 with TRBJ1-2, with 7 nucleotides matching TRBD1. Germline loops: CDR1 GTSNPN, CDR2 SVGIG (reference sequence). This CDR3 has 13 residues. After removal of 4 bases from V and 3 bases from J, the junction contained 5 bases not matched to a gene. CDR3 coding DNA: TGTGCCTGGAATAGACAGGGAGACTATGGCTACACCTTC. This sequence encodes CAWNRQGDYGYTF. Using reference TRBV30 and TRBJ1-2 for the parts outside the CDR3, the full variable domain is SQTIHQWPATLVQPVGSPLSLECTVEGTSNPNLYWYRQAAGRGLQLLFYSVGIGQISSEVPQNLSASRPQDRQFILSSKKLLLSDSGFYLCAWNRQGDYGYTFGSGTRLTVV.

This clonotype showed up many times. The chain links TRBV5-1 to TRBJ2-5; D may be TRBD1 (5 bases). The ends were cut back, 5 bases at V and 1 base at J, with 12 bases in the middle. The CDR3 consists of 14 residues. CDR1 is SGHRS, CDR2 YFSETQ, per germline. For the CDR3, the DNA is TGCGCCAGCAGTGGTACAGGTCTCCAAGAGACCCAGTACTTC. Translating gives CASSGTGLQETQYF.

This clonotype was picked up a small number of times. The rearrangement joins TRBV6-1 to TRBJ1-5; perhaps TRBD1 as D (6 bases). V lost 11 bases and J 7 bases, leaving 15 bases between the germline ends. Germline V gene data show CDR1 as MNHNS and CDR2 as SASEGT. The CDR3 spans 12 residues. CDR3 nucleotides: TGTGCCGGAGGAGGGGGAGGACAGCCCCAGCATTTT. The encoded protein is CAGGGGGQPQHF.

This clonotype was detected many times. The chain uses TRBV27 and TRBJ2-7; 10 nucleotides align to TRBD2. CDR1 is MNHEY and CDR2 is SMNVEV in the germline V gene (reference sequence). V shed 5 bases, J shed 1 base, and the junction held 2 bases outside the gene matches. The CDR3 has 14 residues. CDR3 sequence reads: CASSEGLASYEQYF. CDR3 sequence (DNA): TGTGCCAGCAGTGAGGGACTAGCGTCCTACGAGCAGTACTTC.

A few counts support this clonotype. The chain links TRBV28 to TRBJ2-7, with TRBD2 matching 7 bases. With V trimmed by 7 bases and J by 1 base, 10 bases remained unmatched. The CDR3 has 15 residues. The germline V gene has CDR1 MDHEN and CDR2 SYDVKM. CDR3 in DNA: TGTGCCAGCACCGCTTATAGCGGGTTATCCTACGAGCAGTACTTC. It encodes CASTAYSGLSYEQYF.

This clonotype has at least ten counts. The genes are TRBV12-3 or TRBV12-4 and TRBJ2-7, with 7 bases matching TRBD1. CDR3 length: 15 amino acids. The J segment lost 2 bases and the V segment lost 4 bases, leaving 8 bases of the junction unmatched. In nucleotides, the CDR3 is TGTGCCAGCAGTTGGACAGGCGACGACCCCTACGAGCAGTACTTC. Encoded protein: CASSWTGDDPYEQYF.

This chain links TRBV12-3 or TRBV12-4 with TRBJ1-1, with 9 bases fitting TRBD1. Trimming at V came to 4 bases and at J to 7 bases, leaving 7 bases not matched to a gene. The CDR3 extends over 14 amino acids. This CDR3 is CASSSHRGRVEAFF. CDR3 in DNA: TGTGCCAGCAGTTCCCACAGGGGGCGAGTTGAAGCTTTCTTT.

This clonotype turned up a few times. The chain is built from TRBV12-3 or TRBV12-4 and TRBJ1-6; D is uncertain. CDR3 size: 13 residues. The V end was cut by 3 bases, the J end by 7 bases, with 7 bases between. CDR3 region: CASSLSSNSPLHF. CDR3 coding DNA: TGTGCCAGCAGTTTGTCCTCAAATTCACCCCTCCACTTT.

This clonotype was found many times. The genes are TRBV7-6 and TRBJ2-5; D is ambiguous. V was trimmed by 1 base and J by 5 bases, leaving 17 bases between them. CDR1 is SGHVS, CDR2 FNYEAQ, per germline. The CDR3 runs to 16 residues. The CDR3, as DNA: TGTGCCAGCAGCTTAGGAATAGGGTCAGGCGGTGAGACCCAGTACTTC. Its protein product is CASSLGIGSGGETQYF. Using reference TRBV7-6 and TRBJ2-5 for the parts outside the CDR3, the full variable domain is GAGVSQSPRYKVTKRGQDVALRCDPISGHVSLYWYRQALGQGPEFLTYFNYEAQQDKSGLPNDRFSAERPEGSISTLTIQRTEQRDSAMYRCASSLGIGSGGETQYFGPGTRLLVL.

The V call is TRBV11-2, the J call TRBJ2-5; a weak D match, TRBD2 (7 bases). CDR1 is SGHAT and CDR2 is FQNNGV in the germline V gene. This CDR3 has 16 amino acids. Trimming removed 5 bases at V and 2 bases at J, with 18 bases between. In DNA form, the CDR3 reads TGTGCCAGCAGCCACCGTTCGGGGGGCGGGCAAGAGACCCAGTACTTC. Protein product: CASSHRSGGGQETQYF.

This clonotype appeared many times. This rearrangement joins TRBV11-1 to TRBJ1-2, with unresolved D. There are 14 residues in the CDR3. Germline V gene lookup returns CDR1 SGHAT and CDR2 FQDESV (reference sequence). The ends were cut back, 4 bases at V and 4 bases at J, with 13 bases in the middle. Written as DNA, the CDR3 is TGTGCCAGCAGCTCGGAATGGACTCCCTATGGCTACACCTTC. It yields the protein CASSSEWTPYGYTF.

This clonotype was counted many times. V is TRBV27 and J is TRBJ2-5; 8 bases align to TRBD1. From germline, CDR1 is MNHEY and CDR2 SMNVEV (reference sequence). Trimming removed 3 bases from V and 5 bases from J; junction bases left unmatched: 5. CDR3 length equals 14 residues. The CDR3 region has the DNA TGTGCCAGCAGTTTTTCTAGGACAGGGGAGACCCAGTACTTC. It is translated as CASSFSRTGETQYF.

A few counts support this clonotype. CDR3 region: CASNSNLAKNIQYF. CDR3 DNA sequence: TGTGCCAGCAACAGTAACCTAGCCAAAAACATTCAGTACTTC. The chain combines TRBV28 with TRBJ2-4; D is undetermined. The V end was cut by 7 bases, the J end by 0 bases, with 10 bases between. CDR1 and CDR2 (germline): MDHEN, SYDVKM. This CDR3 comprises 14 residues.

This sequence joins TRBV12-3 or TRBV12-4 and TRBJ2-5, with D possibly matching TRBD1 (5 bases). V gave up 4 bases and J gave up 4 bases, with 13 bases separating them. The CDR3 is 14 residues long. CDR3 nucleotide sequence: TGTGCCAGCAGTTCCCAGGGTATGTTAGAGACCCAGTACTTC. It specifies CASSSQGMLETQYF.

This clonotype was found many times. The CDR3 loop is CASSLGFTRGGYTF. DNA of the CDR3: TGTGCCAGCAGTTTAGGTTTCACTAGGGGTGGCTACACCTTC. V is TRBV12-3 or TRBV12-4 and J is TRBJ1-2, with D perhaps TRBD1 (5 bases). V was cut by 1 base and J by 7 bases, with 13 bases left in between. The CDR3 has 14 residues.

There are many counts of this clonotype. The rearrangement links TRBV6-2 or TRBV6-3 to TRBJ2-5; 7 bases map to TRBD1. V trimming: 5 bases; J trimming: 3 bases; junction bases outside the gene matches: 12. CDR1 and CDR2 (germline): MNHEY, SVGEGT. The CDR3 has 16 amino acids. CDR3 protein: CASSPGQAILEETQYF. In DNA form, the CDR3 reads TGTGCCAGCAGTCCCGGACAGGCGATTTTGGAAGAGACCCAGTACTTC.

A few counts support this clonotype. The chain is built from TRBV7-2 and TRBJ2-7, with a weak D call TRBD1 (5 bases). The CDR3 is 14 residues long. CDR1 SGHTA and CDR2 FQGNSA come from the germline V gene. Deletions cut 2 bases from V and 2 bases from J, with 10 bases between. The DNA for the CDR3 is TGTGCCAGCAGCTTACACAGACAGACCTACGAGCAGTACTTC. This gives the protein CASSLHRQTYEQYF.